Below, 30 T cell receptor beta chains from the same sample are listed, as sequenced in a study of spatial heterogeneity in lung cancer. Overall study results and limits: Counts of expanded alpha and beta TCRs within tumors tracked the tumor nonsynonymous mutation count.

Their recognized antigens are unknown. The sample's time point: sample taken at primary tumor resection. Each CDR3 protein is one row after TCRdb ran MiXCR on the 5' RACE reads. The sample shows about 7,400 distinct CDR3 sequences, 11% to 15% of them seen only once. The material sequenced was lung tumor tissue, taken at surgery. These TCRs come from a female donor with early-stage non-small cell lung cancer.

This clonotype is medium-sized. This beta chain was picked up by a library intended for alpha chains and is off target, so its count carries little meaning. The V call is TRBV12-3 or TRBV12-4, the J call TRBJ2-5, with TRBD1 matching 7 bases. V shed 5 bases and J 5 bases; nucleotides not matched to a gene: 11. The CDR3 length is 15 residues. The CDR3 DNA sequence: TGTGCCAGCAGTCCAAACCGATACAGGGGTGAGACCCAGTACTTC. Protein sequence: CASSPNRYRGETQYF.

The count of this clonotype is one. This beta chain was picked up by a library intended for alpha chains and is off target, so its count carries little meaning. The chain couples TRBV4-2 to TRBJ2-7; D possibly matches TRBD1 or TRBD2 (5 bases each). V lost 1 base to trimming and J lost 0 bases, with 13 bases between them. The CDR3 sequence is 16 residues long. The germline CDR1 and CDR2 sequences are LGHNA and YNFKEQ. CDR3 sequence (DNA): TGTGCCAGCAGCCAAGCCGGGGCATCCAGCTCCTACGAGCAGTACTTC. Translated: CASSQAGASSSYEQYF.

Relative to its sample, this clonotype is medium-sized. This beta chain represents an off-target read in a library built for alpha chains; its size is of limited meaning. CDR3 sequence (DNA): TGTGCCAGCAGTTTAAGCCCCGAGACCCAGTACTTC. Protein: CASSLSPETQYF. V gene TRBV12-3 or TRBV12-4 combines with J gene TRBJ2-5; D gene ambiguous. V was trimmed by 2 bases and J by 5 bases, leaving 6 bases between them. The CDR3 has 12 residues.

This clonotype has ten or more counts. Because the library targeted alpha chains, this beta chain is an off-target read whose size means little. The gene calls are TRBV5-6 and TRBJ2-7; unclear D gene. Germline CDR1 and CDR2: SGHDT and YYEEEE. There are 13 residues in the CDR3. V was cut by 5 bases and J by 0 bases, with 9 bases left in between. The CDR3 sequence is CASSWSSSYEQYF. In DNA, the CDR3 is TGTGCCAGCAGTTGGTCTAGCTCCTACGAGCAGTACTTC.

This clonotype is categorized as medium-sized. A library made for alpha chains picked up this beta chain off target, so its size means little. The chain couples TRBV5-1 to TRBJ1-1; D is uncertain. Trimming removed 2 bases from V and 0 bases from J, with 8 bases in between. CDR1 is SGHRS, CDR2 YFSETQ, per germline. This CDR3 comprises 14 residues. The CDR3 reads CASSFLGMNTEAFF. CDR3 nucleotide sequence: TGCGCCAGCAGCTTCCTGGGGATGAACACTGAAGCTTTCTTT.

On this clonotype itself: A library prepared for alpha chains yielded this beta chain as an off-target read; its size is of little meaning. The V gene is TRBV7-9, the J gene TRBJ2-7, with 11 bases aligning to TRBD1. CDR3 size: 15 residues. V was clipped by 5 bases and J by 3 bases; unmatched bases: 6. Germline lookup yields CDR1 SEHNR and CDR2 FQNEAQ (reference sequence). CDR3 nucleotides: TGTGCCAGCAGCAGTAGGGGACAGGGGGTCTACGAGCAGTACTTC. This sequence encodes CASSSRGQGVYEQYF.

Comment on this clonotype: Within a library made for alpha chains, this beta chain is off target, and its count is uninformative. This chain joins TRBV20-1 and TRBJ2-3; D possibly corresponds to TRBD1 (6 bases). V dropped 0 bases and J dropped 0 bases, with 13 bases sitting between them. The CDR3 is 16 residues long. Germline loops: CDR1 DFQATT, CDR2 SNEGSKA (reference sequence). The CDR3 sequence: CSARDSARGSTDTQYF. CDR3 coding DNA: TGCAGTGCTAGAGATTCAGCCAGGGGCAGCACAGATACGCAGTATTTT.

This clonotype is labeled as medium-sized. Since the library was made to target alpha chains, this beta chain is a stray read and its abundance is not meaningful. V and J are TRBV7-2 and TRBJ2-5; D is perhaps TRBD1 (5 bases). This CDR3 comprises 18 residues. The germline V gene encodes CDR1 SGHTA and CDR2 FQGNSA. V was shortened by 1 base and J by 3 bases, with 21 bases between the two germline ends. In nucleotides, the CDR3 is TGTGCCAGCAGCTTAGGACAGCTCGAGCTAGTGAGAAAAGAGACCCAGTACTTC. Its translation: CASSLGQLELVRKETQYF. The full variable domain, rest sourced from reference TRBV7-2 and TRBJ2-5, is GAGVSQSPSNKVTEKGKDVELRCDPISGHTALYWYRQSLGQGLEFLIYFQGNSAPDKSGLPSDRFSAERTGGSVSTLTIQRTQQEDSAVYLCASSLGQLELVRKETQYFGPGTRLLVL.

This clonotype is categorized as medium-sized. Being off target in a library aimed at alpha chains, this beta chain has a size of little meaning. The chain has TRBV19 and TRBJ2-1; 7 bases are a match to TRBD1. Per germline, CDR1 LNHDA and CDR2 SQIVND (reference sequence). The CDR3 is 15 residues long. Trimming took 5 bases from V and 3 from J; bases not matched to a gene: 7. In DNA form, the CDR3 reads TGTGCCAGTAGTTCTACAGGGGCTATCTACAATGAGCAGTTCTTC. This codes for CASSSTGAIYNEQFF.

For this clonotype: Since the library was made to target alpha chains, this beta chain is a stray read and its abundance is not meaningful. The chain links TRBV12-3 or TRBV12-4 to TRBJ1-5; D is uncertain. This CDR3 contains 13 residues. V was clipped by 3 bases and J by 6 bases, with 9 bases between them. The CDR3 DNA reads TGTGCCAGCAGTTTTTCTCTTTTTCAGCCCCAGCATTTT. This codes for CASSFSLFQPQHF.

This clonotype was observed at least ten times. A library made for alpha chains picked up this beta chain off target, so its size means little. The rearrangement joins TRBV7-9 to TRBJ1-4; no clear D. This CDR3 has 14 amino acids. V lost 4 bases, J lost 4 bases, and 10 bases lay in between. CDR1 SEHNR and CDR2 FQNEAQ come from the germline V gene (reference sequence). CDR3 sequence (DNA): TGTGCCAGCAGCTCTGTTGGACTTAATGAAAAACTGTTTTTT. This sequence encodes CASSSVGLNEKLFF.

By sample fraction, this clonotype is medium-sized. Within a library made for alpha chains, this beta chain is off target, and its count is uninformative. The genes are TRBV28 and TRBJ2-7; weak D call: TRBD1 (6 bases). The germline gives CDR1 MDHEN, CDR2 SYDVKM. The V and J ends lost 2 bases and 5 bases respectively, with 22 bases between them. This CDR3 is built from 17 residues. CDR3 sequence: CASSLVQGMGRRNEQYF. The CDR3 nucleotides read TGTGCCAGCAGTTTAGTACAGGGTATGGGTAGAAGGAACGAGCAGTACTTC.

Notes on this clonotype: Since it is a stray read in a library aimed at alpha chains, this beta chain has a size that is not meaningful. The CDR3 sequence: CSGGLAGGFETQYF. CDR3 DNA: TGCAGCGGGGGACTAGCCGGGGGTTTTGAGACCCAGTACTTC. The V gene is TRBV29-1, the J gene TRBJ2-5; 9 positions agree with TRBD2. V lost 7 bases and J lost 5; bases outside the gene matches: 11. From germline, CDR1 is SQVTM and CDR2 ANQGSEA. The CDR3 is 14 amino acids.

This clonotype is deemed medium-sized. In a library made to pick up alpha chains, this beta chain is a stray read with a size that means little. This chain connects TRBV11-2 to TRBJ1-5; a weak D match, TRBD1 (5 bases). V was clipped by 5 bases and J by 4 bases, with 12 bases between them. The CDR3 has 14 residues. Per germline, CDR1 SGHAT and CDR2 FQNNGV. The CDR3 coding sequence is TGTGCCAGCAGCGGGTCAGGGAGGAATCAGCCCCAGCATTTT. Its protein is CASSGSGRNQPQHF.

Relative to its sample, this clonotype is medium-sized. This beta chain came through as a stray read in a library set up for alpha chains, and its size says little. V and J are TRBV12-3 or TRBV12-4 and TRBJ1-5, with 10 bases fitting TRBD1. The CDR3 has 14 amino acids. V shed 6 bases, J shed 4 bases, and the junction held 3 bases outside the gene matches. CDR3 in DNA: TGTGCCAGCAGGCGGGACAGGGGTAATCAGCCCCAGCATTTT. Translated, it gives CASRRDRGNQPQHF.

In its sample, this clonotype was seen many times. With the library built for alpha chains, this beta chain is off target and its frequency is not meaningful. The chain carries TRBV7-9 and TRBJ2-5, with 7 bases matching TRBD2. The junction had 10 bases not matched to a gene; V was cut back by 5 bases and J by 1 base. The CDR3 runs 16 residues. In germline, CDR1 is SEHNR, CDR2 FQNEAQ (reference sequence). The CDR3 region has the DNA TGTGCCAGCAGCCCTTTCGCCGGGGGGACCCAAGAGACCCAGTACTTC. This gives the protein CASSPFAGGTQETQYF. Supplemented by reference TRBV7-9 and TRBJ2-5, the full variable domain reads DTGVSQNPRHKITKRGQNVTFRCDPISEHNRLYWYRQTLGQGPEFLTYFQNEAQLEKSRLLSDRFSAERPKGSFSTLEIQRTEQGDSAMYLCASSPFAGGTQETQYFGPGTRLLVL.

The table lists this clonotype with many counts. Because the library targeted alpha chains, this beta chain is an off-target read whose size means little. The rearrangement uses TRBV5-4 and TRBJ2-7, with no clear D. Trimming removed 2 bases at V and 0 bases at J, with 6 bases between. The CDR3 loop spans 13 amino acids. Germline loops: CDR1 SGHNT, CDR2 YYREEE (reference sequence). This CDR3 reads CASSFQRSYEQYF. The CDR3 nucleotides read TGTGCCAGCAGCTTCCAACGCTCCTACGAGCAGTACTTC.

This clonotype was recorded at least ten times. A library made for alpha chains picked up this beta chain off target, so its size means little. The chain joins TRBV6-5 to TRBJ2-5; the D gene could be TRBD1 or TRBD2 (5 bases each). V gave up 6 bases and J gave up 7 bases, with 18 bases separating them. Germline V CDR1 and CDR2: MNHEY, SVGAGI. The CDR3 loop spans 14 amino acids. As DNA, the CDR3 is TGTGCCAGCAGGAGGGACCCAGGTTCAGGGACCCAGTACTTC. Protein: CASRRDPGSGTQYF.

This clonotype is termed medium-sized. Within a library made for alpha chains, this beta chain is off target, and its count is uninformative. The V gene is TRBV6-6, the J gene TRBJ2-7; D is possibly TRBD2 (5 bases). V was pared by 2 bases and J by 6 bases, with 17 bases between. Germline values: CDR1 MNHNY, CDR2 SVGAGI (reference sequence). The CDR3 length is 15 residues. The CDR3 nucleotides are TGTGCCAGCAGTTACCGGACTCGCCAAGGAGGCGAGCAGTACTTC. Translating it yields CASSYRTRQGGEQYF.

There are many counts of this clonotype. This beta chain was picked up by a library intended for alpha chains and is off target, so its count carries little meaning. This rearrangement joins TRBV29-1 to TRBJ1-1; D is ambiguous. Germline-derived CDR1 and CDR2 are SQVTM and ANQGSEA. The CDR3 consists of 13 residues. Trimming shortened V by 5 bases and J by 8 bases, and 18 bases separated the two germline ends. CDR3 protein: CSVPKIGQAEAFF. The CDR3 DNA sequence: TGCAGCGTTCCAAAAATCGGGCAGGCAGAAGCTTTCTTT.

A note on this clonotype: This beta chain turned up in a library designed for alpha chains; as an off-target read, its abundance says little. CDR3: CASSRQGARVSEAFF. CDR3 bases: TGTGCCAGCAGTCGACAGGGGGCGCGGGTATCTGAAGCTTTCTTT. The rearrangement joins TRBV14 to TRBJ1-1, with 10 bases that match TRBD1. The CDR3 contains 15 residues. Germline V lookup: CDR1 SGHDN, CDR2 FVKESK. J was trimmed by 6 bases and V by 6 bases; bases with no gene match: 10.

This clonotype was recorded at least ten times. Since the library was made to target alpha chains, this beta chain is a stray read and its abundance is not meaningful. The V and J genes are TRBV7-2 and TRBJ2-3; 7 nucleotides line up with TRBD2. CDR1 is SGHTA, CDR2 FQGNSA, per germline. The ends lost 5 bases at V and 5 bases at J; junction bases unmatched: 13. The length of the CDR3 is 16 residues. In DNA form, the CDR3 reads TGTGCCAGCAGCCCCCAGCGGGCGGGGGAGGGAGATACGCAGTATTTT. It specifies CASSPQRAGEGDTQYF.

This clonotype was detected many times. This beta chain was picked up by a library intended for alpha chains and is off target, so its count carries little meaning. This chain links TRBV5-4 with TRBJ2-1; 11 nucleotides align to TRBD1. The ends lost 0 bases at V and 9 bases at J; junction bases unmatched: 8. The CDR3 extends over 16 amino acids. The V gene's germline CDR1 is SGHNT and CDR2 YYREEE (reference sequence). CDR3 sequence: CASSLGGTGGLGEQFF. CDR3 coding DNA: TGTGCCAGCAGCTTGGGAGGGACAGGGGGACTAGGTGAGCAGTTCTTC.

This clonotype is labeled as medium-sized. This beta chain came through as a stray read in a library set up for alpha chains, and its size says little. The chain combines TRBV20-1 with TRBJ1-1; D is uncertain. This CDR3 comprises 15 residues. Germline CDR1 DFQATT, CDR2 SNEGSKA (reference sequence). V dropped 2 bases and J dropped 2 bases, with 15 bases sitting between them. CDR3: CSARPRWRANTEAFF. The CDR3 DNA is TGCAGTGCTAGACCCAGGTGGCGGGCAAACACTGAAGCTTTCTTT.

Ten or more counts support this clonotype. The size of this beta chain means little, since it is a stray read in a library made for alpha chains. The V call is TRBV2, the J call TRBJ2-1; 9 bases line up with TRBD2. Trimming at V came to 2 bases and at J to 0 bases, leaving 8 bases not matched to a gene. This CDR3 region has 18 residues. Looked up from germline, CDR1 is SNHLY and CDR2 is FYNNEI. Here the CDR3 DNA reads TGTGCCAGCAGTGAACGCGGGCTAGCGGGGAGCTCCTACAATGAGCAGTTCTTC. Residues: CASSERGLAGSSYNEQFF.

This clonotype is judged medium-sized. This beta chain turned up in a library designed for alpha chains; as an off-target read, its abundance says little. The chain uses TRBV7-6 and TRBJ1-1; D gene unclear. V gave up 8 bases and J gave up 0 bases, with 10 bases separating them. The CDR3 sequence is 13 residues long. CDR1 is SGHVS and CDR2 is FNYEAQ in the germline V gene. CDR3 DNA sequence: TGTGCCAGCCGCCGGAACGTGAACACTGAAGCTTTCTTT. Translated, it gives CASRRNVNTEAFF.

This clonotype is medium-sized (0.01 to 0.1%) within its sample. This beta chain turned up in a library designed for alpha chains; as an off-target read, its abundance says little. The chain carries TRBV12-3 or TRBV12-4 and TRBJ2-7; the D gene is possibly TRBD1 (5 bases). V lost 4 bases to trimming and J lost 5 bases, with 18 bases between them. The CDR3 loop spans 15 amino acids. The DNA of the CDR3 is TGTGCCAGCAGTTCTCGTGGGCAGGGCCGGAACGAGCAGTACTTC. Translation: CASSSRGQGRNEQYF.

This clonotype was picked up many times. The library was designed around alpha chains, so this beta chain is a stray read whose abundance carries little weight. The chain uses TRBV3-1 and TRBJ2-7; D gene ambiguous. CDR3 length: 14 amino acids. The germline V and J ends were trimmed by 4 bases and 0 bases, with 10 bases remaining between them. Germline lookup yields CDR1 LGHDT and CDR2 YNNKEL (reference sequence). The CDR3 loop is CASSPWVSSYEQYF. The DNA for the CDR3 is TGTGCCAGCAGCCCCTGGGTTAGCTCCTACGAGCAGTACTTC.

In its sample, this clonotype ranks as large. The library was built for alpha chains, so this beta chain is an off-target read and its size means little. The V gene is TRBV6-1, the J gene TRBJ1-1, with D unresolved. The CDR3 is 13 residues long. Germline values: CDR1 MNHNS, CDR2 SASEGT. Trimming pared 6 bases from V and 3 bases from J, leaving 11 bases between. The CDR3 protein is CASRLAPDTEAFF. In DNA, the CDR3 is TGTGCCAGCAGACTGGCGCCGGACACTGAAGCTTTCTTT.

This clonotype was found a few times. This beta chain is a stray read from a library made for alpha chains; its abundance is not meaningful. The gene calls are TRBV19 and TRBJ1-3, with 8 bases aligning to TRBD1. Germline V lookup: CDR1 LNHDA, CDR2 SQIVND (reference sequence). CDR3 length: 13 amino acids. The V gene end was trimmed by 9 bases and the J gene end by 2 bases; junction bases not matched to a gene: 3. Here the CDR3 DNA reads TGTGCCAGCTCAGGGGGCCCTGGAAACACCATATATTTT. This codes for CASSGGPGNTIYF.